The clone carrying this T cell receptor beta chain was counted only a few times. The data are from a study of T cells in narcolepsy. TCRdb's copy holds only in-frame clones and misses some; the assay was immunoSEQ multiplex PCR. Here the sample spans 36,000 or so clones, roughly 87% being singletons. The CDR3 is 13 amino acids. The V gene lost 4 bases and the J gene lost 10 bases, with 13 bases spanning the gap. Germline CDR1 is MNHEY and CDR2 is SMNVEV (reference sequence). The rearrangement links TRBV27 to TRBJ1-4; D uncertain. Material for sequencing was CD45RA- memory CD4+ T cells from PBMCs. The receptor was derived from a human donor with narcolepsy. This chain's CDR3 is CASSSRVSVKLFF. CDR3 coding DNA: TGTGCCAGCAGTTCGCGGGTATCAGTAAAACTGTTTTTT. The whole variable domain, filled in from reference TRBV27 and TRBJ1-4, reads EAQVTQNPRYLITVTGKKLTVTCSQNMNHEYMSWYRQDPGLGLRQIYYSMNVEVTDKGDVPEGYKVSRKEKRNFPLILESPSPNQTSLYFCASSSRVSVKLFFGSGTQLSVL.